The 31 T cell receptor beta chains in this list originate from one sample, sequenced in a study of T cell responses to AZD1222 COVID-19 vaccine. Clones were sequenced by immunoSEQ multiplex PCR, and TCRdb holds only the in-frame ones, with some missing. The sample shows under 110,000 clones, around 90% of them seen only once. This sample comprised peripheral blood, obtained 28 days after the second AZD1222 dose. The receptors here all came from an adult who received the AZD1222 COVID-19 vaccine.

The chain employs TRBV6-6 and TRBJ1-2; 7 bases match TRBD1. CDR3 size: 16 residues. With V trimmed by 1 base and J by 2 bases, 7 bases remained unmatched. CDR1 is MNHNY and CDR2 is SVGAGI in the germline V gene (reference sequence). CDR3 sequence reads: CASSYLAAGGNYGYTF. CDR3 DNA sequence: TGTGCCAGCAGTTACTTGGCGGCAGGGGGAAACTATGGCTACACCTTC.

V usage is TRBV7-2 and J usage is TRBJ1-2; a weak D match, TRBD1 (5 bases). The CDR3 has 16 amino acids. The V end lost 7 bases, the J end lost 3 bases, and 21 bases lay between the germline ends. CDR1 and CDR2 from the germline V gene are SGHTA and FQGNSA. CDR3 coding DNA: TGTGCCAGCACGAACGCCCGGGGGAGGGGCGACTATGGCTACACCTTC. Translation: CASTNARGRGDYGYTF. The whole variable domain, remainder taken from reference TRBV7-2 and TRBJ1-2, is GAGVSQSPSNKVTEKGKDVELRCDPISGHTALYWYRQSLGQGLEFLIYFQGNSAPDKSGLPSDRFSAERTGGSVSTLTIQRTQQEDSAVYLCASTNARGRGDYGYTFGSGTRLTVV.

The CDR3 DNA follows: TGTGCAAGTCGCTTAGCTGGGGGCACAGATACGCAGTATTTT. Its protein is CASRLAGGTDTQYF. The V call is TRBV12-2, the J call TRBJ2-3. TRBV12-2 is a listed pseudogene. This CDR3 region has 14 residues.

The CDR3 DNA reads as TGTGCCACCGGGGGACCTAGCACAGATACGCAGTATTTT. Encoded protein: CATGGPSTDTQYF. This chain links TRBV7-2 with TRBJ2-3; a weak D match, TRBD2 (6 bases). Germline V gene data show CDR1 as SGHTA and CDR2 as FQGNSA. The ends were cut back, 10 bases at V and 0 bases at J, with 11 bases in the middle. The CDR3 has 13 amino acids. Full variable domain (rest looked up from reference TRBV7-2 and TRBJ2-3): GAGVSQSPSNKVTEKGKDVELRCDPISGHTALYWYRQSLGQGLEFLIYFQGNSAPDKSGLPSDRFSAERTGGSVSTLTIQRTQQEDSAVYLCATGGPSTDTQYFGPGTRLTVL.

The gene calls are TRBV19 and TRBJ1-1; maybe TRBD1 (5 bases). Germline values: CDR1 LNHDA, CDR2 SQIVND (reference sequence). CDR3 length equals 14 residues. Trimming cost V 4 bases and J 0 bases, with 9 bases left between them. CDR3 sequence: CASSKRGLNTEAFF. CDR3 coding DNA: TGTGCCAGTAGTAAGAGGGGACTGAACACTGAAGCTTTCTTT.

This chain uses TRBV12-3 or TRBV12-4 with TRBJ1-5, with D uncertain. The CDR3 spans 13 residues. V was shortened by 4 bases and J by 6 bases, with 10 bases between the two germline ends. This CDR3 reads CASSSPTTQPQHF. CDR3 sequence (DNA): TGTGCCAGCAGTTCCCCGACCACTCAGCCCCAGCATTTT.

The chain uses TRBV19 and TRBJ1-5, with a tentative D call TRBD1 (5 bases). Germline CDR1 is LNHDA and CDR2 is SQIVND (reference sequence). The CDR3 loop spans 15 amino acids. Trimming took 7 bases from V and 0 from J, leaving 13 bases between them. Here the CDR3 reads CASTRTRYSNQPQHF. In DNA form, the CDR3 reads TGTGCCAGTACCAGGACACGGTATAGCAATCAGCCCCAGCATTTT.

The V gene is TRBV5-6, the J gene TRBJ1-2; TRBD1 is a possible D gene (6 bases). V was trimmed by 2 bases and J by 2 bases, leaving 10 bases between them. Germline V gene data show CDR1 as SGHDT and CDR2 as YYEEEE. This CDR3 is 14 amino acids long. The CDR3 bases are TGTGCCAGCAGCTTTCCACAGGGAAACTATGGCTACACCTTC. Translation gives CASSFPQGNYGYTF.

The rearrangement joins TRBV12-3 or TRBV12-4 to TRBJ2-4, with D possibly being TRBD2 (6 bases). The CDR3 has 12 amino acids. Between the trimmed V and J ends, which lost 6 bases and 10 bases, there was a span of 13 bases. The CDR3 loop reads CASRSGTEIQYF. CDR3 bases: TGTGCCAGCAGATCCGGGACTGAGATTCAGTACTTC.

This clone showed up just once. The CDR3 reads CASSDRDTLRDTIYF. DNA for the CDR3: TGTGCCAGCAGCGACCGGGACACATTGAGAGACACCATATATTTT. The J gene is TRBJ1-3, the V gene TRBV7-9; maybe TRBD1 (6 bases). This CDR3 region has 15 residues. CDR1 SEHNR and CDR2 FQNEAQ come from the germline V gene (reference sequence). Trimming cost V 5 bases and J 8 bases, with 19 bases left between them.

The rearrangement links TRBV28 to TRBJ1-6, with 8 bases matching TRBD1. V lost 9 bases to trimming and J lost 4 bases; unmatched junction nucleotides: 2. Germline V lookup: CDR1 MDHEN, CDR2 SYDVKM. This CDR3 region has 13 residues. CDR3 in amino acids: CASRQGYNSPLHF. The CDR3, as DNA: TGTGCCAGTAGACAGGGGTATAATTCACCCCTCCACTTT.

The chain joins TRBV7-2 to TRBJ1-2, with 9 positions matching TRBD1. Germline V lookup: CDR1 SGHTA, CDR2 FQGNSA. The CDR3 length is 15 residues. The V gene end was trimmed by 0 bases and the J gene end by 4 bases; junction bases not matched to a gene: 3. CDR3 nucleotide sequence: TGTGCCAGCAGCTTAGCCAGGGACAGGGTCTATGGCTACACCTTC. This codes for CASSLARDRVYGYTF.

V usage is TRBV19 and J usage is TRBJ1-5; 7 bases line up with TRBD1. Germline V gene sequence: CDR1 LNHDA, CDR2 SQIVND (reference sequence). V lost 7 bases to trimming and J lost 2 bases; unmatched junction nucleotides: 8. The CDR3 totals 15 residues. This chain's CDR3 is CASTGDTGGNQPQHF. Here the CDR3 DNA reads TGTGCCAGTACCGGAGATACAGGGGGCAATCAGCCCCAGCATTTT.

The chain uses TRBV19 and TRBJ2-1, with D perhaps matching TRBD2 (6 bases). V was trimmed by 6 bases and J by 8 bases, leaving 20 bases between them. CDR3 length equals 15 residues. CDR1 is LNHDA, CDR2 SQIVND, per germline (reference sequence). The CDR3 coding sequence is TGTGCCAGTAGAGGAGGCGGGCTAGCGAGGGATGAGCAGTTCTTC. This codes for CASRGGGLARDEQFF.

The chain employs TRBV7-2 and TRBJ2-7; 7 bases line up with TRBD1. The CDR3 covers 15 residues. After removal of 4 bases from V and 3 bases from J, the junction contained 9 bases not matched to a gene. The germline V gene has CDR1 SGHTA and CDR2 FQGNSA. The CDR3 DNA is TGTGCCAGCAGCTCGGCGGTGGGACAGATCTACGAGCAGTACTTC. Protein: CASSSAVGQIYEQYF.

V is TRBV5-1 and J is TRBJ1-6; no reliable D call. Germline CDR1 reads SGHRS; CDR2 reads YFSETQ. The ends were cut back, 4 bases at V and 4 bases at J, with 12 bases in the middle. The CDR3 contains 15 residues. The CDR3 sequence is CASSLEEQYNSPLHF. As DNA, the CDR3 is TGCGCCAGCAGCCTGGAGGAACAGTATAATTCACCCCTCCACTTT.

The rearrangement uses TRBV12-3 or TRBV12-4 and TRBJ2-7; D is ambiguous. V was pared by 5 bases and J by 3 bases, with 5 bases between. The CDR3 runs to 11 residues. CDR3 protein: CASSANYEQYF. CDR3 DNA sequence: TGTGCCAGCAGTGCAAACTACGAGCAGTACTTC.

The chain employs TRBV3-1 (or the pseudogene TRBV3-2) and TRBJ1-5; 7 bases are shared with TRBD1. The CDR3 spans 15 residues. V lost 0 bases to trimming and J lost 6 bases; unmatched junction nucleotides: 5. The V gene's germline CDR1 is LGHDT and CDR2 YNNKEL (reference sequence). In DNA form, the CDR3 reads TGTGCCAGCAGCCAAGATCGCCAGGGGGGTCAGCCCCAGCATTTT. Protein product: CASSQDRQGGQPQHF.

The rearrangement joins TRBV5-8 to TRBJ1-4; 7 nucleotides align to TRBD1. J was trimmed by 3 bases and V by 0 bases; bases with no gene match: 5. Germline V gives CDR1 SGHTS, CDR2 YDEGEE. This CDR3 spans 16 amino acids. The CDR3 sequence is CASSLGQGFSNEKLFF. The DNA for the CDR3 is TGTGCCAGCAGCTTGGGACAGGGCTTTTCTAATGAAAAACTGTTTTTT. The full variable domain, rest sourced from reference TRBV5-8 and TRBJ1-4, is EAGVTQSPTHLIKTRGQQATLRCSPISGHTSVYWYQQALGLGLQFLLWYDEGEERNRGNFPPRFSGRQFPNYSSELNVNALELEDSALYLCASSLGQGFSNEKLFFGSGTQLSVL.

Only a few counts were recorded for this clone. This chain connects TRBV5-5 to TRBJ1-3; TRBD1 is a possible D gene (6 bases). Trimming pared 5 bases from V and 0 bases from J, leaving 12 bases between. The CDR3 sequence is 15 residues long. Germline V gene data show CDR1 as SGHKS and CDR2 as YYEKEE (reference sequence). The CDR3 protein is CASSRTDLSGNTIYF. As DNA, the CDR3 is TGTGCCAGCAGTAGGACAGACCTCTCTGGAAACACCATATATTTT. Full variable domain (outside the CDR3, taken from reference TRBV5-5 and TRBJ1-3): DAGVTQSPTHLIKTRGQQVTLRCSPISGHKSVSWYQQVLGQGPQFIFQYYEKEERGRGNFPDRFSARQFPNYSSELNVNALLLGDSALYLCASSRTDLSGNTIYFGEGSWLTVV.

This sequence joins TRBV19 and TRBJ2-3; TRBD2 might be the D (6 bases). There are 13 residues in the CDR3. Germline values: CDR1 LNHDA, CDR2 SQIVND (reference sequence). Trimming stripped 4 bases from V and 3 bases from J, with 8 bases between. CDR3 coding DNA: TGTGCCAGTAGTACGGGACTTACAGATACGCAGTATTTT. This encodes CASSTGLTDTQYF.

This rearrangement joins TRBV7-6 to TRBJ1-1; possibly TRBD1 for D (5 bases). The CDR3 loop spans 13 amino acids. Germline V gene lookup returns CDR1 SGHVS and CDR2 FNYEAQ. Deletions cut 5 bases from V and 6 bases from J, with 13 bases between. In nucleotides, the CDR3 is TGTGCCAGCAGCATACTAATGGGGGCTGAAGCTTTCTTT. The encoded protein is CASSILMGAEAFF.

The chain is built from TRBV20-1 and TRBJ2-7; D gene uncertain. The CDR3 runs to 17 residues. Germline V CDR1 and CDR2: DFQATT, SNEGSKA (reference sequence). Trimming left V 3 bases short and J 4 bases short, with 25 bases between. The CDR3 spells CSASPSPGRQLRYEQYF. CDR3 nucleotides: TGCAGTGCTAGTCCCTCACCCGGCCGCCAATTAAGGTACGAGCAGTACTTC.

The sample holds a few counts of this clone. The chain joins TRBV3-1 (or the pseudogene TRBV3-2) to TRBJ1-2; 12 nucleotides line up with TRBD1. CDR3 size: 14 residues. The junction had 4 bases not matched to a gene; V was cut back by 3 bases and J by 8 bases. Germline V gene data show CDR1 as LGHDT and CDR2 as YNNKEL (reference sequence). CDR3 sequence (DNA): TGTGCCAGCAGCCAGGGACAGGGGGCGTTGGGCTACACCTTC. The encoded protein is CASSQGQGALGYTF.

The V and J genes are TRBV11-3 and TRBJ2-7; D perhaps matches TRBD2 (6 bases). Looked up from germline, CDR1 is SGHNT and CDR2 is YENEEA. Deletions cut 5 bases from V and 2 bases from J, with 13 bases between. The CDR3 extends over 14 amino acids. As DNA, the CDR3 is TGTGCCAGCAGCACTCGGGACTTACCCTACGAGCAGTACTTC. Amino acid sequence: CASSTRDLPYEQYF.

V is TRBV5-1 and J is TRBJ2-7, with unresolved D. Germline V gives CDR1 SGHRS, CDR2 YFSETQ. The CDR3 spans 15 residues. The V end was cut by 4 bases, the J end by 3 bases, with 17 bases between. CDR3 DNA sequence: TGCGCCAGCAGCAAGGACCTAAACCTTGTCTACGAGCAGTACTTC. It codes for CASSKDLNLVYEQYF.

This chain joins TRBV6-1 and TRBJ2-7, with 8 bases lining up with TRBD1. J lost 5 bases, V lost 3 bases, and 6 bases had no gene match. The germline V gene encodes CDR1 MNHNS and CDR2 SASEGT. The length of the CDR3 is 14 residues. As DNA, the CDR3 is TGTGCCAGCAGTGACAGGACAGGGAAGAACGAGCAGTACTTC. Amino acids: CASSDRTGKNEQYF.

The chain links TRBV4-3 to TRBJ1-1; D is unclear. From germline, CDR1 is LGHNA and CDR2 YSLEER. CDR3 length: 14 residues. V was trimmed by 0 bases and J by 3 bases, leaving 8 bases between them. CDR3: CASSQDVGYTEAFF. CDR3 DNA: TGCGCCAGCAGCCAAGATGTCGGTTACACTGAAGCTTTCTTT.

This chain links TRBV14 with TRBJ1-2; no clear D gene. The CDR3 totals 13 residues. V was cut by 1 base and J by 7 bases, with 10 bases left in between. Germline V lookup: CDR1 SGHDN, CDR2 FVKESK. The CDR3 region is CASSQGVRVGYTF. CDR3 DNA: TGTGCCAGCAGCCAAGGAGTTAGAGTTGGCTACACCTTC.

The gene calls are TRBV6-4 and TRBJ1-5, with no clear D. V dropped 5 bases and J dropped 3 bases, with 8 bases sitting between them. CDR1 and CDR2 (germline): MRHNA, SNTAGT. CDR3 length: 13 amino acids. The CDR3 coding sequence is TGTGCCAGCAGTCGGATTGCCAATCAGCCCCAGCATTTT. This gives the protein CASSRIANQPQHF.

V and J are TRBV11-1 and TRBJ2-7; no clear D. The CDR3 extends over 15 amino acids. CDR1 is SGHAT and CDR2 is FQDESV in the germline V gene (reference sequence). V was clipped by 1 base and J by 1 base, with 11 bases between them. CDR3: CASSLGYRQSYEQYF. The CDR3 DNA is TGTGCCAGCAGCTTAGGATATCGACAATCCTACGAGCAGTACTTC.